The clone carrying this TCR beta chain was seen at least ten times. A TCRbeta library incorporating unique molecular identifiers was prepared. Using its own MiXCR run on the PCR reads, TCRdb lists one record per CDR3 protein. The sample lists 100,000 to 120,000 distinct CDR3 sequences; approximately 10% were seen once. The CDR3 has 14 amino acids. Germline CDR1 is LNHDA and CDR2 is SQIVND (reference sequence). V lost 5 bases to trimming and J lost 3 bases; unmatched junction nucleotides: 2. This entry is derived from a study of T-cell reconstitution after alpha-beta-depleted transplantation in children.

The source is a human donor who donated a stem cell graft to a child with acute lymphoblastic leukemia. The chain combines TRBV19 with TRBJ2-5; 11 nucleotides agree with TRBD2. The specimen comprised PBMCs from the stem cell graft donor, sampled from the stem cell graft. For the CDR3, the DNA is TGTGCCAGTAGTCTGGGACTAGCGGAAGAGACCCAGTACTTC. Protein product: CASSLGLAEETQYF.